The sequence of this T cell receptor (beta chain) was determined in a study of blood T cell repertoires in COVID-19. Profiled with immunoSEQ multiplex PCR; TCRdb holds only in-frame clones, not every one. Among some 180,000 clones listed, 88% were seen once. Sequenced material: peripheral blood. The TCR was taken from a man aged 45-65 years who had recovered from COVID-19.

This chain's CDR3 is CASSSPGQGINEKLFF. CDR3 in DNA: TGTGCCAGCAGTTCTCCGGGACAGGGAATAAATGAAAAACTGTTTTTT. This chain uses TRBV28 with TRBJ1-4; the match to TRBD1 covers 9 bases. The germline V gene encodes CDR1 MDHEN and CDR2 SYDVKM. The ends lost 4 bases at V and 5 bases at J; junction bases unmatched: 8. The CDR3 consists of 16 residues.